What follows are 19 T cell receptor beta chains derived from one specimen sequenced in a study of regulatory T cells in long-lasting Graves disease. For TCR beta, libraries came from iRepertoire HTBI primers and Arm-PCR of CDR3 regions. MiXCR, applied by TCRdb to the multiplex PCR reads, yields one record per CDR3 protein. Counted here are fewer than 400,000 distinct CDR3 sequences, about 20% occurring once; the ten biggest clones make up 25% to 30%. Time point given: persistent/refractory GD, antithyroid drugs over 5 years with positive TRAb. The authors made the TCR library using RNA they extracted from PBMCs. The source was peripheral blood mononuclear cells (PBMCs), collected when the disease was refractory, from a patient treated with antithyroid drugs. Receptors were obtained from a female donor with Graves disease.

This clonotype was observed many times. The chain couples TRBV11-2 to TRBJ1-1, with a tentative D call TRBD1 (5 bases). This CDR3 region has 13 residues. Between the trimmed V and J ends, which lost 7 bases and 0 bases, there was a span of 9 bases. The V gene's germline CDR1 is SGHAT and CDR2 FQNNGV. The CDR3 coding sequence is TGTGCCAGCATCCGACAGATGAACACTGAAGCTTTCTTT. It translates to CASIRQMNTEAFF.

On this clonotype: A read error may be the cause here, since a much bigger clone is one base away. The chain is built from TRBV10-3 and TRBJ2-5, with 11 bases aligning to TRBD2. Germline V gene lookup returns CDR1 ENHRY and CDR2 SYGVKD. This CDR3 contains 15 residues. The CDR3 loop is CAISDVAGGQGTQYF. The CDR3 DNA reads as TGTGCCATCAGTGATGTAGCGGGAGGGCAAGGGACCCAGTACTTC.

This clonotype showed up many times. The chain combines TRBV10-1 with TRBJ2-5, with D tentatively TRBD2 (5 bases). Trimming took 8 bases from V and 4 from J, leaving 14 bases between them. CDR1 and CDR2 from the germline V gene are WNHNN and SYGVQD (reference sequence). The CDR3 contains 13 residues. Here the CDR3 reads CASHPASGETQYF. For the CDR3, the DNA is TGCGCCAGCCACCCCGCGAGCGGAGAGACCCAGTACTTC.

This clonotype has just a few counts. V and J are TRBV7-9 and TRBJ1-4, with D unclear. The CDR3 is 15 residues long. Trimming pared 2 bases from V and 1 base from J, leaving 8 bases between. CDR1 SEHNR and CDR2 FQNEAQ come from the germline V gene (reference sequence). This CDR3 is CASSLIFGTNEKLFF. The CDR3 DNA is TGTGCCAGCAGCTTAATTTTCGGAACTAATGAAAAACTGTTTTTT.

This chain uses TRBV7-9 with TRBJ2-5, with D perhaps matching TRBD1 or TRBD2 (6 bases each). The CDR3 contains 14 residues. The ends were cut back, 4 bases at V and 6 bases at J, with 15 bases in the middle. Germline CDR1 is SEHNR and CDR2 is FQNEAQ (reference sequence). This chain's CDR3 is CASSSRGGSKTQYF. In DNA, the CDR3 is TGTGCCAGCAGCTCACGAGGGGGGTCAAAGACCCAGTACTTC. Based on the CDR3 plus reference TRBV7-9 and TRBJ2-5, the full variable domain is DTGVSQNPRHKITKRGQNVTFRCDPISEHNRLYWYRQTLGQGPEFLTYFQNEAQLEKSRLLSDRFSAERPKGSFSTLEIQRTEQGDSAMYLCASSSRGGSKTQYFGPGTRLLVL.

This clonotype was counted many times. The CDR3 protein is CASSYGHAKEAFF. CDR3 nucleotide sequence: TGTGCCAGCAGCTACGGACACGCAAAGGAAGCTTTCTTT. This rearrangement joins TRBV28 to TRBJ1-1; TRBD1 might be the D (5 bases). Trimming cost V 6 bases and J 8 bases, with 16 bases left between them. This CDR3 contains 13 residues. CDR1 and CDR2 (germline): MDHEN, SYDVKM.

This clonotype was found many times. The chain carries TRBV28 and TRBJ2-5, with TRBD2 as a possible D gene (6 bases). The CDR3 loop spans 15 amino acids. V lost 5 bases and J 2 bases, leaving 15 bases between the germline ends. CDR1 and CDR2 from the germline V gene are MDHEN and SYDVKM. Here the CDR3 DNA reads TGTGCCAGCAGTCTGAGGAGGAGGGAACAAGAGACCCAGTACTTC. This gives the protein CASSLRRREQETQYF. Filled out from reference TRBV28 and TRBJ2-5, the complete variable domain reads DVKVTQSSRYLVKRTGEKVFLECVQDMDHENMFWYRQDPGLGLRLIYFSYDVKMKEKGDIPEGYSVSREKKERFSLILESASTNQTSMYLCASSLRRREQETQYFGPGTRLLVL.

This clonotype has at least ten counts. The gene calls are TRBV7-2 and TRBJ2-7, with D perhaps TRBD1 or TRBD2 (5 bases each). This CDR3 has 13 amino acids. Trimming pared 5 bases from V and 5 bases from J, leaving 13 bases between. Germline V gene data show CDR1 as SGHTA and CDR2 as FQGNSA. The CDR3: CASSRPGGHEQYF. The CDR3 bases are TGTGCCAGCAGCCGTCCTGGGGGTCACGAGCAGTACTTC.

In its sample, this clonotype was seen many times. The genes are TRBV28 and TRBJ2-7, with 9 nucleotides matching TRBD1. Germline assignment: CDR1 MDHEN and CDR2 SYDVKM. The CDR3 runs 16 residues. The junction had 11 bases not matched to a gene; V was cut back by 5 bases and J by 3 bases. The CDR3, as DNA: TGTGCCAGCAGTCCGTGGGGGGGACAGGGACTCTACGAGCAGTACTTC. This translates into CASSPWGGQGLYEQYF.

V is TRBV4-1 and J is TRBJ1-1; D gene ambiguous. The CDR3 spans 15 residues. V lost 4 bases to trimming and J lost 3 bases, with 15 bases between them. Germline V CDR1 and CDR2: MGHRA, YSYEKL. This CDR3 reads CASSLGVAPYTEAFF. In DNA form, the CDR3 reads TGCGCCAGCAGCCTCGGGGTGGCACCTTACACTGAAGCTTTCTTT.

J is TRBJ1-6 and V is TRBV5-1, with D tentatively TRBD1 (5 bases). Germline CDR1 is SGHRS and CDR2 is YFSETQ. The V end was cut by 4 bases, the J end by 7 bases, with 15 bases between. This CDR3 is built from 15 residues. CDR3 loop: CASSTRGIGNSPLHF. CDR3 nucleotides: TGCGCCAGCAGCACTCGGGGGATAGGCAATTCACCCCTCCACTTT.

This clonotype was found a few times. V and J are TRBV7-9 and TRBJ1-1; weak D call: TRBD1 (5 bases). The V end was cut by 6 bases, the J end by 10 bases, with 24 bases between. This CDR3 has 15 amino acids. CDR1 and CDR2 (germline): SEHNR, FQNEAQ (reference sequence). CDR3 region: CASRYRRGGPAGAFF. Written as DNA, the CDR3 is TGTGCCAGCAGGTACCGGAGGGGAGGTCCGGCGGGAGCTTTCTTT.

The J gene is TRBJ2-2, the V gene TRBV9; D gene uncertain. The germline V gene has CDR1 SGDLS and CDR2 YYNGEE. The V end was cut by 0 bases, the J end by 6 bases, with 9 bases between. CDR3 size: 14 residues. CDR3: CASSVVQNAGELFF. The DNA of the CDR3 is TGTGCCAGCAGCGTAGTACAGAATGCCGGGGAGCTGTTTTTT. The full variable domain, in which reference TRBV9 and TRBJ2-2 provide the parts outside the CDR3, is DSGVTQTPKHLITATGQRVTLRCSPRSGDLSVYWYQQSLDQGLQFLIQYYNGEERAKGNILERFSAQQFPDLHSELNLSSLELGDSALYFCASSVVQNAGELFFGEGSRLTVL.

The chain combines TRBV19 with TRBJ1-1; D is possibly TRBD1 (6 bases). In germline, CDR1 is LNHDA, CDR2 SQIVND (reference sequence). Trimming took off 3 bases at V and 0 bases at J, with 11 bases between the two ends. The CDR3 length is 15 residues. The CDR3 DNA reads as TGTGCCAGTAGTATCCCCGGGGGGCTGAACACTGAAGCTTTCTTT. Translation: CASSIPGGLNTEAFF.

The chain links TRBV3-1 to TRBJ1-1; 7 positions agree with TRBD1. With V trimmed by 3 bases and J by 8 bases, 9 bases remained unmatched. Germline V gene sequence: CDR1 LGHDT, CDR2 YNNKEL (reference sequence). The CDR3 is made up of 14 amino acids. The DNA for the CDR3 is TGTGCCAGCAGCCACCCAGACAGGGCCGCCGAAGCTTTCTTT. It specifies CASSHPDRAAEAFF. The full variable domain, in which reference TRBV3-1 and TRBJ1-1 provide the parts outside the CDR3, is DTAVSQTPKYLVTQMGNDKSIKCEQNLGHDTMYWYKQDSKKFLKIMFSYNNKELIINETVPNRFSPKSPDKAHLNLHINSLELGDSAVYFCASSHPDRAAEAFFGQGTRLTVV.

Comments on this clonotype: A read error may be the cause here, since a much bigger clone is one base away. CDR3 region: CAANFGGSYTEASF. Written as DNA, the CDR3 is TGTGCCGCGAACTTTGGGGGATCGTACACTGAAGCTTCCTTT. V is TRBV15 and J is TRBJ1-1, with TRBD1 as a possible D gene (5 bases). The CDR3 has 14 amino acids. The V gene's germline CDR1 is LNHNV and CDR2 YYDKDF (reference sequence).

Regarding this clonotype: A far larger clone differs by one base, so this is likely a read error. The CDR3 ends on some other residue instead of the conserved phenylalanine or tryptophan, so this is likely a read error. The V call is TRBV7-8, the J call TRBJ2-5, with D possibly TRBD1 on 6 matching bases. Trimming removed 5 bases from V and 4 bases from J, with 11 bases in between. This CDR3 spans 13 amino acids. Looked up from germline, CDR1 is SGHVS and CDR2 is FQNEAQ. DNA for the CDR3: TGTGCCAGCAGCAACAGGGCGGGAGAGACCCAGTACCTC. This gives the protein CASSNRAGETQYL.

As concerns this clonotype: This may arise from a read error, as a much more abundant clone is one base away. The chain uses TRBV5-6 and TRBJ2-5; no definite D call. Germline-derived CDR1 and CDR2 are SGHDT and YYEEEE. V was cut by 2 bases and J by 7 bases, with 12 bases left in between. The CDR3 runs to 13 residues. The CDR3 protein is CASSFLVLGTQYF. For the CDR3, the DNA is TGTGCCAGCAGCTTTCTAGTTCTGGGGACCCAGTACTTC.

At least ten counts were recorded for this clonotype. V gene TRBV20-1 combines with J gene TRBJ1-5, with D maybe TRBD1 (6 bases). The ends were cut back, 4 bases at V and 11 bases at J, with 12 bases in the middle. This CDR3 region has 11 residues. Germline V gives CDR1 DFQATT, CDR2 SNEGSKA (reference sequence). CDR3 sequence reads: CSATEGGTQHF. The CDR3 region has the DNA TGCAGTGCTACCGAGGGGGGGACCCAGCATTTT.